What follows are 6 T cell receptor beta chains derived from one specimen sequenced in a study of T-cell reconstitution after alpha-beta-depleted transplantation in children. The TCRbeta library incorporated unique molecular identifiers. TCRdb reprocessed the PCR reads via MiXCR and lists one record per CDR3 protein. The data show roughly 350,000 distinct CDR3 sequences, around 15% seen once. Sequences were derived from PBMCs, mostly from graft donor cells, sampled 360 days after TCRalphabeta/CD19-depleted stem cell transplant. These receptors all stem from a male patient under 10 years old who had a stem cell transplant for acute lymphoblastic leukemia, so the T cells may come from the graft donor.

The rearrangement joins TRBV18 to TRBJ2-7, with D tentatively TRBD1 (5 bases). The CDR3 runs to 14 residues. Germline assignment: CDR1 KGHSH and CDR2 LQKENI. Deletions cut 1 base from V and 6 bases from J, with 13 bases between. The CDR3 loop reads CASSPRDSGSEQYF. DNA of the CDR3: TGTGCCAGCTCACCACGTGACAGTGGTTCCGAGCAGTACTTC.

The table lists this clonotype with a few counts. The rearrangement uses TRBV5-1 and TRBJ2-1, with 12 bases that match TRBD2. Looked up from germline, CDR1 is SGHRS and CDR2 is YFSETQ. The CDR3 totals 16 residues. J was trimmed by 9 bases and V by 0 bases; bases with no gene match: 7. This CDR3 is CASSLGLAGVMSEQFF. Here the CDR3 DNA reads TGCGCCAGCAGCTTGGGACTAGCGGGAGTAATGAGTGAGCAGTTCTTC. The complete variable domain, with remaining parts taken from reference TRBV5-1 and TRBJ2-1, reads KAGVTQTPRYLIKTRGQQVTLSCSPISGHRSVSWYQQTPGQGLQFLFEYFSETQRNKGNFPGRFSGRQFSNSRSEMNVSTLELGDSALYLCASSLGLAGVMSEQFFGPGTRLTVL.

This chain joins TRBV28 and TRBJ2-7; TRBD1 or TRBD2 may be the D gene (5 bases each). V lost 3 bases, J lost 0 bases, and 18 bases lay in between. The CDR3 covers 17 residues. From germline, CDR1 is MDHEN and CDR2 SYDVKM. The CDR3 DNA follows: TGTGCCAGCAGTTTCCACCGGGACCTCCTAAGCTCCTACGAGCAGTACTTC. This translates into CASSFHRDLLSSYEQYF.

This clonotype was found many times. The chain is built from TRBV5-1 and TRBJ2-3; 7 bases map to TRBD1. There are 16 residues in the CDR3. Germline V CDR1 and CDR2: SGHRS, YFSETQ. V trimming: 1 base; J trimming: 0 bases; junction bases outside the gene matches: 5. CDR3 amino acids: CASSLWRTGSTDTQYF. CDR3 bases: TGCGCCAGCAGCTTGTGGAGGACAGGAAGCACAGATACGCAGTATTTT.

The rearrangement joins TRBV7-2 to TRBJ2-3, with a weak D call TRBD2 (7 bases). The CDR3 extends over 16 amino acids. The ends were cut back, 8 bases at V and 6 bases at J, with 24 bases in the middle. CDR1 and CDR2 (germline): SGHTA, FQGNSA. This CDR3 reads CASEQVGGAVADTQYF. DNA for the CDR3: TGTGCCAGCGAACAAGTGGGGGGGGCTGTTGCTGATACGCAGTATTTT.

This clonotype was counted between two and nine times. V and J are TRBV12-3 or TRBV12-4 and TRBJ1-5; no reliable D call. This CDR3 has 16 residues. V lost 5 bases, J lost 1 base, and 15 bases lay in between. The CDR3 sequence: CASSLRGAESNQPQHF. CDR3 in DNA: TGTGCCAGCAGTCTCCGGGGAGCGGAGAGCAATCAGCCCCAGCATTTT.